These T cell receptor beta chains were read from a single sample in a study of regulatory T cells in long-lasting Graves disease. A single record per CDR3 protein comes from TCRdb applying MiXCR to the multiplex PCR reads. There are 400,000 to 500,000 distinct CDR3 sequences in the sample; roughly 15% occur only once, and about 23% lies in the top ten. These same data were also listed under a study on T cells in Graves' hyperthyroidism and ophthalmopathy.

The sequenced sample was peripheral blood mononuclear cells (PBMCs), obtained at new diagnosis, from a patient treated with antithyroid drugs. Every receptor here comes from a woman in her late teens or twenties with Graves disease. The CDR3 runs from the conserved cysteine through the conserved F or W. The order of the fields is V gene, clone size, J gene, CDR3 protein. Expanded clones are given a class, and other clones once, few, many or no size at all.

V: TRBV7-3; size: many; J: TRBJ2-1; CDR3: CASSLMSSNNEQFF
V: TRBV10-3; size: many; J: TRBJ2-7; CDR3: CAISPSGTDYEQYF
V: TRBV25-1; size: -; J: TRBJ2-1; CDR3: CASSETLQDEQFF
V: TRBV3-1; size: -; J: TRBJ2-5; CDR3: CASSPFFSSGAQETQYF
V: TRBV12-3/TRBV12-4; size: many; J: TRBJ2-1; CDR3: CASRILAGGPGNEQFF
V: TRBV18; size: many; J: TRBJ2-5; CDR3: CASSPDRETQYF
V: TRBV12-5; size: many; J: TRBJ2-1; CDR3: CASAGALEQFF
V: TRBV7-2; size: many; J: TRBJ2-1; CDR3: CASSLIPGLAGAEQFF
V: TRBV6-9; size: -; J: TRBJ1-6; CDR3: CASSYFVDLPLHF
V: TRBV15; size: many; J: TRBJ2-5; CDR3: CATSRDGSTGVETQYF
V: TRBV7-2; size: many; J: TRBJ2-2; CDR3: CASSYRLWTGELFF
V: TRBV11-2; size: -; J: TRBJ2-1; CDR3: CASKADRNLGEQFF
V: TRBV2; size: many; J: TRBJ2-5; CDR3: CASSEIAGASETQYF
V: TRBV6-1; size: many; J: TRBJ2-7; CDR3: CASSEAGTSSYEQYF
V: TRBV5-1; size: many; J: TRBJ2-1; CDR3: CASSLVATSGSYNEQFF
V: TRBV4-2; size: -; J: TRBJ2-7; CDR3: CASSLRQGVHYEQYF
V: TRBV29-1; size: once; J: TRBJ2-7; CDR3: CSVVTGAILGDEQYF
V: TRBV27; size: many; J: TRBJ2-1; CDR3: CASRWDRKNNEQFF
V: TRBV7-9; size: -; J: TRBJ2-7; CDR3: CASEPGDKSYEQYF
V: TRBV2; size: many; J: TRBJ2-1; CDR3: CASRGLSGSSYNEQFF
V: TRBV27; size: few; J: TRBJ1-2; CDR3: CASSTRSGRLGGYTF
V: TRBV28; size: many; J: TRBJ2-7; CDR3: CASSLDGSPYEQYF
V: TRBV24-1; size: few; J: TRBJ1-5; CDR3: CATSDTGTGSNQPQHF
V: TRBV24-1; size: -; J: TRBJ2-5; CDR3: CAIGDSGTGASETQYF
V: TRBV20-1; size: few; J: TRBJ1-5; CDR3: CSAFKNVGQFNQPQHF
V: TRBV24-1; size: -; J: TRBJ2-5; CDR3: CATSDPTGGRETQYF
V: TRBV29-1; size: -; J: TRBJ2-3; CDR3: CSVEVAYTQYF
V: TRBV6-1; size: many; J: TRBJ2-3; CDR3: CASSESPGDTQYF
V: TRBV20-1; size: many; J: TRBJ1-1; CDR3: CSASQGSTEAFF
V: TRBV12-3/TRBV12-4; size: -; J: TRBJ1-5; CDR3: CASSPGTGLHQPQHF
V: TRBV7-2; size: many; J: TRBJ2-3; CDR3: CASSSWDYTDTQYF
V: TRBV2; size: many; J: TRBJ2-2; CDR3: CASRAGTANTGELFF
V: TRBV29-1; size: -; J: TRBJ2-7; CDR3: CSVRQGAGEQYF
V: TRBV28; size: many; J: TRBJ2-7; CDR3: CASSFSGQVLEQYF
V: TRBV14; size: -; J: TRBJ1-2; CDR3: CASSLRTGQTRGYTF